This T cell receptor beta chain was obtained from a study of Graves' ophthalmopathy and Graves' hyperthyroidism. Turning to the study itself: Over 18 months of follow-up, stable hyperthyroidism required that no ophthalmopathy appear.

V was trimmed by 8 bases and J by 3 bases, leaving 23 bases between them. The CDR3 spans 17 residues. Germline values: CDR1 SEHNR, CDR2 FQNEAQ (reference sequence). Amplification of TCR beta CDR3 regions used RNA transcripts. After a first-round RT-PCR with HTBI primers, a second-round multiplex PCR was run. Using its own MiXCR run on the multiplex PCR reads, TCRdb lists one record per CDR3 protein. The sample yields over a million distinct CDR3 sequences, about 35% seen once. The TCR comes from an adult man with Graves' hyperthyroidism. The chain employs TRBV7-9 and TRBJ1-5, with D possibly being TRBD1 (5 bases). The sample taken for sequencing was peripheral blood or thyroid tissue (not recorded which). The CDR3 sequence is CASRAGGGTVTNQPQHF. The CDR3 region has the DNA TGTGCCAGCCGCGCGGGGGGAGGGACTGTGACCAATCAGCCCCAGCATTTT.